The sample holds one count of the clone carrying this T cell receptor beta chain. The length of the CDR3 is 16 residues. CDR1 LGHNA and CDR2 YNFKEQ come from the germline V gene. V was shortened by 0 bases and J by 1 base, with 11 bases between the two germline ends. This entry belongs to a study of shared clonotypes between healthy human individuals. Researchers ran the assay at a deep level. Profiling relied on immunoSEQ multiplex PCR, and the TCRdb table lists in-frame clones only, not all of them. Altogether some 470,000 clones are present, roughly four fifths being singletons, with the ten largest covering 10% to 15%.

The sequence was obtained from a woman between 35 and 50 years old in good health. Some clones in this sample may be carry-over from other donors' samples. The specimen sequenced was PBMCs. This chain joins TRBV4-2 and TRBJ2-3; a possible D gene is TRBD2 (5 bases). This chain's CDR3 is CASSQDWEMGTDTQYF. For the CDR3, the DNA is TGTGCCAGCAGCCAAGATTGGGAGATGGGCACAGATACGCAGTATTTT.